The clone carrying this TCR beta chain was seen repeatedly, ten times or more. The data were obtained in a study of T-cell reconstitution after alpha-beta-depleted transplantation in children. The authors prepared the TCRbeta library with unique molecular identifiers. TCRdb used MiXCR to reprocess the PCR reads, holding one entry per CDR3 protein. In the table there are some 530,000 distinct CDR3 sequences, 12% of which are singletons. Germline CDR1 LGHNT, CDR2 FRNRAP. The V segment lost 1 base and the J segment 1 base; nucleotides outside the gene matches: 12. This CDR3 comprises 18 residues. The clonotype was recovered from a human donor who donated a stem cell graft to a child with combined immunodeficiency. Specimen: PBMCs from the stem cell graft donor, collected from the stem cell graft. This chain connects TRBV12-5 to TRBJ2-7; TRBD2 aligns across 8 bases. CDR3: CASGLATGGYQTSYEQYF. The CDR3 bases are TGTGCTAGTGGTTTGGCCACGGGGGGGTATCAAACTTCCTACGAGCAGTACTTC.